The following is a T cell receptor (beta chain) sequence with its context. What it binds is not known. This sample stems from a study of T cell responses to AZD1222 COVID-19 vaccine. In the study overall: Some second doses came at about 4 weeks and others at about 12 weeks; these were pooled.

This CDR3 is 14 amino acids long. J gave up 1 base and V 10 bases, and 7 bases lay outside the gene matches. Looked up from germline, CDR1 is LNHDA and CDR2 is SQIVND (reference sequence). Study findings and constraints: The repertoires were collected only after the peak T cell response. Females outnumbered males among donors, who were mostly white British; clonal diversity was possibly underestimated.

Some clones are missing from TCRdb's copy, which holds only in-frame ones; the method was immunoSEQ multiplex PCR. The table shows over 100,000 clones, with 86% occurring only once. This specimen consisted of peripheral blood, obtained on day 0 of AZD1222 vaccination. This chain links TRBV19 with TRBJ1-2, with 9 positions matching TRBD1. This TCR was recovered from an adult in good health. CDR3 sequence: CATSDRGFNYGYTF. The DNA of the CDR3 is TGTGCCACCTCGGACAGGGGATTTAACTATGGCTACACCTTC.